This T cell receptor beta chain appears in the sequencing data of a study of Ad26.COV2.S vaccination and SARS-CoV-2 variants. Study in general: Intramuscular Ad26.COV2.S doses were given once or twice, 56 days apart.

Sample treatment: some 19 received Ad26.COV2.S at low or high dose, single or two shots; roughly five received placebo; per-sample allocation not given. The investigators took samples on day 63 after the first vaccine or placebo injection. Boston supplied an adult donor aged 18-55 years. Germline assignment: CDR1 KGHSH and CDR2 LQKENI. Trimming removed 0 bases from V and 0 bases from J, with 14 bases in between. The CDR3 is made up of 17 amino acids. About this clone: Its antigen is as yet unknown.

Overall study results and limits: Marked by substantial breadth, spike-specific CD8+ and CD4+ T cell responses were reportedly seen after vaccination.

Assay: immunoSEQ multiplex PCR; the TCRdb copy retains only in-frame clones and omits some. The profile shows some 270,000 clones, around 85% of them singletons. This chain links TRBV18 with TRBJ1-2, with a tentative D call TRBD1 (5 bases). The sample in question was peripheral blood, obtained in a trial of Ad26.COV2.S vaccine versus placebo. The TCR comes from a person between 18 and 65 years old who received the Ad26.COV2.S COVID-19 vaccine or a placebo. The CDR3 loop is CASSPPGTRDANYGYTF. CDR3 DNA: TGTGCCAGCTCACCACCCGGAACGCGGGACGCTAACTATGGCTACACCTTC.